These 32 T cell receptor beta chains share one sample of origin, sequenced in a study of beta chain features in type 1 diabetes. Expressed TCRB transcripts got sequenced, as all isolated RNA was reverse transcribed. Generated by immunoSEQ multiplex PCR, the TCRdb table keeps only in-frame clones and is missing some. The data contain 600,000 to 650,000 clones, roughly 15% of them seen just once; the ten biggest clones take up approximately 0.087%. The sample was naive CD4+ T cells from blood. These receptors were obtained from a man aged 18 to 30 in good health.

This clone was seen a handful of times. The chain uses TRBV30 and TRBJ1-2, with 10 bases that match TRBD1. Germline V CDR1 and CDR2: GTSNPN, SVGIG (reference sequence). V was clipped by 4 bases and J by 6 bases; unmatched bases: 8. The CDR3 consists of 14 residues. The CDR3 protein is CAWTRRTGGDGYTF. CDR3 sequence (DNA): TGTGCCTGGACTAGGAGGACAGGGGGGGATGGCTACACCTTC.

This clone has only a few counts. This chain connects TRBV6-5 to TRBJ2-1; a weak D match, TRBD2 (7 bases). The CDR3 contains 13 residues. The V and J ends lost 2 bases and 11 bases respectively, with 13 bases between them. CDR1 MNHEY and CDR2 SVGAGI come from the germline V gene. The CDR3 loop is CASSYAQGGKQFF. In DNA, the CDR3 is TGTGCCAGCAGTTACGCACAGGGAGGGAAGCAGTTCTTC.

The chain uses TRBV29-1 and TRBJ2-7; TRBD2 is a possible D gene (6 bases). V lost 7 bases and J lost 0, with 13 bases in between. The CDR3 spans 13 residues. CDR1 is SQVTM, CDR2 ANQGSEA, per germline. This CDR3 reads CSGGTRLSYEQYF. CDR3 coding DNA: TGCAGCGGCGGGACGCGGCTCTCCTACGAGCAGTACTTC.

This clone was observed a few times. V and J are TRBV7-2 and TRBJ2-7; 11 nucleotides align to TRBD2. V was clipped by 6 bases and J by 2 bases; unmatched bases: 6. The germline V gene has CDR1 SGHTA and CDR2 FQGNSA. The CDR3 extends over 15 amino acids. The CDR3 loop reads CASRHSSGRTYEQYF. Here the CDR3 DNA reads TGTGCCAGCAGACACTCTAGCGGGAGGACCTACGAGCAGTACTTC.

The V and J genes are TRBV9 and TRBJ2-5, with TRBD1 as a possible D gene (6 bases). This CDR3 contains 14 residues. Trimming pared 4 bases from V and 1 base from J, leaving 11 bases between. Germline loops: CDR1 SGDLS, CDR2 YYNGEE. The CDR3 DNA follows: TGTGCCAGCAGCTCTCGGACAGTCCAAGAGACCCAGTACTTC. The encoded protein is CASSSRTVQETQYF.

A word on this clone: The junction departs from the called germline gene at one end, perhaps through a read error. The rearrangement uses TRBV7-7 and TRBJ1-6; D ambiguous. The CDR3 spans 15 residues. The germline V gene encodes CDR1 SSHAT and CDR2 FNYEAQ (reference sequence). The CDR3 DNA sequence: TGTGCTAGCAGCTTAGATCGTCGGTATGATTCACCCCTCCACTTT. Translation gives CASSLDRRYDSPLHF. Full variable domain (outside the CDR3, taken from reference TRBV7-7 and TRBJ1-6): GAGVSQSPRYKVTKRGQDVTLRCDPISSHATLYWYQQALGQGPEFLTYFNYEAQPDKSGLPSDRFSAERPEGSISTLTIQRTEQRDSAMYRCASSLDRRYDSPLHFGNGTRLTVT.

This clone has more than one count but fewer than ten. The chain employs TRBV2 and TRBJ2-7; either TRBD1 or TRBD2 may supply D (5 bases each). Deletions cut 7 bases from V and 0 bases from J, with 10 bases between. The length of the CDR3 is 13 residues. The V gene's germline CDR1 is SNHLY and CDR2 FYNNEI. CDR3 sequence: CASIRDVSYEQYF. The CDR3 bases are TGTGCCAGCATCCGGGACGTCTCCTACGAGCAGTACTTC.

The chain combines TRBV30 with TRBJ1-5; TRBD1 matches at 9 bases. CDR3 length equals 16 residues. Per germline, CDR1 GTSNPN and CDR2 SVGIG (reference sequence). J gave up 2 bases and V 0 bases, and 5 bases lay outside the gene matches. The chain's CDR3 is CAWSVRGQGGNQPQHF. The DNA for the CDR3 is TGTGCCTGGAGTGTAAGGGGACAGGGTGGCAATCAGCCCCAGCATTTT.

The CDR3 loop is CASSVQFRGPGELFF. DNA of the CDR3: TGTGCCAGCAGCGTACAGTTTAGGGGTCCCGGGGAGCTGTTTTTT. This chain links TRBV9 with TRBJ2-2, with D maybe TRBD1 (5 bases). V was trimmed by 1 base and J by 6 bases, leaving 13 bases between them. The CDR3 extends over 15 amino acids. Germline V gene data show CDR1 as SGDLS and CDR2 as YYNGEE.

This clone was picked up a small number of times. This chain links TRBV15 with TRBJ1-4; 11 positions agree with TRBD1. After removal of 5 bases from V and 8 bases from J, the junction contained 4 bases not matched to a gene. This CDR3 spans 14 amino acids. Per the germline V gene, CDR1 is LNHNV and CDR2 is YYDKDF (reference sequence). CDR3 in DNA: TGTGCCACCAGCCTGGGACAGGGGGAAGAAAAACTGTTTTTT. Protein: CATSLGQGEEKLFF. Variable domain in full (rest from reference TRBV15 and TRBJ1-4): DAMVIQNPRYQVTQFGKPVTLSCSQTLNHNVMYWYQQKSSQAPKLLFHYYDKDFNNEADTPDNFQSRRPNTSFCFLDIRSPGLGDTAMYLCATSLGQGEEKLFFGSGTQLSVL.

This clone was seen a handful of times. The chain has TRBV11-2 and TRBJ2-4; a possible D gene is TRBD2 (6 bases). Trimming took 5 bases from V and 0 from J, leaving 14 bases between them. Germline V lookup: CDR1 SGHAT, CDR2 FQNNGV. This CDR3 has 16 residues. DNA for the CDR3: TGTGCCAGCAGCCTTGCGGGGCGGGTAGCCAAAAACATTCAGTACTTC. As protein: CASSLAGRVAKNIQYF.

The chain has TRBV7-2 and TRBJ2-3, with D perhaps TRBD2 (5 bases). Deletions cut 4 bases from V and 1 base from J, with 6 bases between. Germline assignment: CDR1 SGHTA and CDR2 FQGNSA. The CDR3 extends over 13 amino acids. The CDR3 nucleotides are TGTGCCAGCAGCTCTAGCCGCACAGATACGCAGTATTTT. Translation: CASSSSRTDTQYF.

This clone was recorded a few times. The chain has TRBV4-2 and TRBJ1-1, with a possible D match to TRBD1 (5 bases). CDR1 is LGHNA and CDR2 is YNFKEQ in the germline V gene. Trimming cost V 4 bases and J 2 bases, with 20 bases left between them. The CDR3 consists of 17 residues. CDR3 bases: TGTGCCAGCAGCCGCCGAGCTGCAGGGTCGGGTAACACTGAAGCTTTCTTT. Translated: CASSRRAAGSGNTEAFF.

This clone was counted a few times. The chain links TRBV27 to TRBJ2-1; 7 bases match TRBD2. Germline V gives CDR1 MNHEY, CDR2 SMNVEV (reference sequence). V dropped 2 bases and J dropped 9; count of bases not matched to a gene: 4. The CDR3 spans 13 residues. The CDR3 loop reads CASSLGGGTEQFF. DNA of the CDR3: TGTGCCAGCAGTTTAGGCGGGGGAACTGAGCAGTTCTTC.

V and J are TRBV5-6 and TRBJ2-2; TRBD2 might be the D (5 bases). Trimming took off 0 bases at V and 5 bases at J, with 11 bases between the two ends. CDR1 and CDR2 from the germline V gene are SGHDT and YYEEEE. The CDR3 runs 15 residues. In nucleotides, the CDR3 is TGTGCCAGCAGCTTGGAGGGAGTGGGGACCGGGGAGCTGTTTTTT. This codes for CASSLEGVGTGELFF.

Points on this clone: Other DNA variants within this sample encode the same CDR3. The V call is TRBV9, the J call TRBJ2-5, with D perhaps matching TRBD1 or TRBD2 (6 bases each). With 0 bases removed from V and 4 bases from J, the gap between germline ends came to 10 bases. Germline-derived CDR1 and CDR2 are SGDLS and YYNGEE. The CDR3 runs 14 residues. The DNA of the CDR3 is TGTGCCAGCAGCGTAGGGGGGGCAGTAGAGACCCAGTACTTC. Translated: CASSVGGAVETQYF.

V gene TRBV19 combines with J gene TRBJ2-7, with D unclear. CDR1 is LNHDA, CDR2 SQIVND, per germline (reference sequence). With 5 bases removed from V and 4 bases from J, the gap between germline ends came to 24 bases. This CDR3 contains 17 residues. The DNA for the CDR3 is TGTGCCAGTAGTTCCCACCTCAGTGCCTCGAATAGGTACGAGCAGTACTTC. Encoded protein: CASSSHLSASNRYEQYF.

Only a few counts were recorded for this clone. This sequence joins TRBV9 and TRBJ2-1, with 9 bases fitting TRBD2. The CDR3 is made up of 15 amino acids. Germline V gene lookup returns CDR1 SGDLS and CDR2 YYNGEE. V dropped 5 bases and J dropped 7; count of bases not matched to a gene: 10. The CDR3 loop reads CASSGGGRAFNEQFF. In DNA form, the CDR3 reads TGTGCCAGCAGTGGTGGCGGGAGGGCATTTAATGAGCAGTTCTTC.

Only a few counts were recorded for this clone. V is TRBV11-2 and J is TRBJ2-4; 10 bases line up with TRBD1. With V trimmed by 5 bases and J by 9 bases, 4 bases remained unmatched. The V gene's germline CDR1 is SGHAT and CDR2 FQNNGV. The CDR3 loop spans 13 amino acids. CDR3 in amino acids: CASSPGQGSIQYF. In DNA, the CDR3 is TGTGCCAGCAGCCCGGGACAGGGGAGCATTCAGTACTTC.

The chain employs TRBV28 and TRBJ1-2, with TRBD1 identical over 7 bases. V lost 5 bases and J lost 7; bases outside the gene matches: 7. Germline CDR1 and CDR2: MDHEN and SYDVKM. This CDR3 is 13 amino acids long. The CDR3 here is CASSPDRVAGYTF. In nucleotides, the CDR3 is TGTGCCAGCAGTCCCGACAGGGTCGCTGGCTACACCTTC.

The chain has TRBV7-6 and TRBJ2-7, with no clear D. With 5 bases removed from V and 5 bases from J, the gap between germline ends came to 10 bases. From germline, CDR1 is SGHVS and CDR2 FNYEAQ. CDR3 size: 12 residues. CDR3 coding DNA: TGTGCCAGCAGCCACGGCCGAAACGAGCAGTACTTC. It translates to CASSHGRNEQYF.

The rearrangement links TRBV7-3 to TRBJ2-3; D gene uncertain. The CDR3 loop spans 17 amino acids. V lost 5 bases, J lost 0 bases, and 18 bases lay in between. Germline V gene lookup returns CDR1 SGHTA and CDR2 FQGTGA. CDR3 nucleotide sequence: TGTGCCAGCAGCACACCTACCTCAGCGACTAGCACAGATACGCAGTATTTT. It is translated as CASSTPTSATSTDTQYF. Full variable domain (outside the CDR3, taken from reference TRBV7-3 and TRBJ2-3): GAGVSQTPSNKVTEKGKYVELRCDPISGHTALYWYRQSLGQGPEFLIYFQGTGAADDSGLPNDRFFAVRPEGSVSTLKIQRTERGDSAVYLCASSTPTSATSTDTQYFGPGTRLTVL.

The chain joins TRBV6-5 to TRBJ2-7, with a possible D match to TRBD2 (5 bases). Germline CDR1 is MNHEY and CDR2 is SVGAGI. CDR3 size: 16 residues. Trimming removed 0 bases from V and 3 bases from J, with 15 bases in between. The CDR3 loop reads CASSYSRRAQDYEQYF. The CDR3 DNA sequence: TGTGCCAGCAGTTACTCGAGGCGGGCTCAGGACTACGAGCAGTACTTC.

The gene calls are TRBV11-2 and TRBJ2-7; maybe TRBD1 (6 bases). Trimming stripped 5 bases from V and 1 base from J, with 12 bases between. The CDR3 is 14 amino acids. Germline V gene data show CDR1 as SGHAT and CDR2 as FQNNGV. The CDR3 coding sequence is TGTGCCAGCAGCCGAACCACAGGGTCCTACGAGCAGTACTTC. It is translated as CASSRTTGSYEQYF.

This clone turned up a few times. The J gene is TRBJ2-1, the V gene TRBV5-1, with 13 bases fitting TRBD2. V lost 4 bases and J lost 10; bases outside the gene matches: 8. Germline V gives CDR1 SGHRS, CDR2 YFSETQ. The CDR3 length is 15 residues. CDR3 in DNA: TGCGCCAGCAGCAATACTAGCGGGAGGGCCGGGGAGCAGTTCTTC. Amino acids: CASSNTSGRAGEQFF.

In its sample, this clone was seen a few times. The chain combines TRBV28 with TRBJ2-5; perhaps TRBD1 as D (5 bases). The length of the CDR3 is 12 residues. The germline V gene encodes CDR1 MDHEN and CDR2 SYDVKM. Deletions cut 7 bases from V and 3 bases from J, with 9 bases between. CDR3 amino acids: CASKGAKETQYF. CDR3 sequence (DNA): TGTGCCAGCAAAGGGGCTAAAGAGACCCAGTACTTC.

The chain employs TRBV19 and TRBJ2-7; maybe TRBD1 (6 bases). Trimming cost V 3 bases and J 3 bases, with 12 bases left between them. The CDR3 is made up of 14 amino acids. In germline, CDR1 is LNHDA, CDR2 SQIVND (reference sequence). The CDR3 DNA reads as TGTGCCAGTAGTATTCTCGGACAGAGCTACGAGCAGTACTTC. Amino acids: CASSILGQSYEQYF.

This clone was seen repeatedly, ten times or more. V usage is TRBV7-9 and J usage is TRBJ2-3; 7 nucleotides match TRBD1. The V gene end was trimmed by 5 bases and the J gene end by 1 base; junction bases not matched to a gene: 6. This CDR3 region has 15 residues. Germline loops: CDR1 SEHNR, CDR2 FQNEAQ (reference sequence). The CDR3 reads CASSRQGHGTDTQYF. In DNA form, the CDR3 reads TGTGCCAGCAGCCGACAGGGTCACGGCACAGATACGCAGTATTTT.

Only a few counts were recorded for this clone. The CDR3 region has the DNA TGTGCCAGCAGGCCTGTGGGGTACAATGAGCAGTTCTTC. Translating it yields CASRPVGYNEQFF. The chain employs TRBV14 and TRBJ2-1; D ambiguous. Germline assignment: CDR1 SGHDN and CDR2 FVKESK. V dropped 6 bases and J dropped 4 bases, with 10 bases sitting between them. CDR3 size: 13 residues.

At least ten counts were recorded for this clone. The rearrangement links TRBV5-4 to TRBJ2-6; possibly TRBD1 or TRBD2 for D (5 bases each). Germline CDR1 SGHNT, CDR2 YYREEE (reference sequence). The ends were cut back, 7 bases at V and 4 bases at J, with 12 bases in the middle. The CDR3 totals 14 residues. In nucleotides, the CDR3 is TGTGCCAGCCACGAGGGGTACGGGGCCAACGTCCTGACTTTC. This translates into CASHEGYGANVLTF.

This chain joins TRBV7-2 and TRBJ2-6, with 8 bases that match TRBD1. Looked up from germline, CDR1 is SGHTA and CDR2 is FQGNSA. The junction had 11 bases not matched to a gene; V was cut back by 2 bases and J by 5 bases. This CDR3 is built from 18 residues. CDR3: CASSLTSAGGRRANVLTF. CDR3 nucleotide sequence: TGTGCCAGCAGCTTAACCTCTGCAGGGGGCAGGAGGGCCAACGTCCTGACTTTC.

A few counts support this clone. This chain links TRBV5-1 with TRBJ1-2, with TRBD1 as a possible D gene (5 bases). V lost 0 bases and J lost 4, with 16 bases in between. The V gene's germline CDR1 is SGHRS and CDR2 YFSETQ. The CDR3 is made up of 16 amino acids. CDR3 loop: CASSLDPLQGGYGYTF. CDR3 DNA: TGCGCCAGCAGCTTGGATCCCCTCCAGGGAGGCTATGGCTACACCTTC.